Listed below are T cell receptor beta chains from one sample, sequenced in a study of CD8 T cells in ankylosing spondylitis. TCRdb processed the 5' RACE reads anew with MiXCR; each CDR3 protein has one entry. In the table there are about 140,000 distinct CDR3 sequences, approximately 9.2% of which are singletons. What was sequenced was synovial fluid, either unsorted or a sorted T cell fraction (not recorded which). These receptors came from a male donor with ankylosing spondylitis. Each CDR3 is given with its conserved first and last residue. Rows may omit the clone size; those that give it use once, few, many or a size class.

abundance: .; v_gene: TRBV16; j_gene: TRBJ2-7; CDR3aa: CANSQYGLISDEQYF
abundance: few; v_gene: TRBV29-1; j_gene: TRBJ2-7; CDR3aa: CSVTDRGLGEQYF
abundance: .; v_gene: TRBV20-1; j_gene: TRBJ2-1; CDR3aa: CSVQRGGYNEQFF
abundance: many; v_gene: TRBV11-2; j_gene: TRBJ2-7; CDR3aa: CASSLGTGAWEQYF
abundance: few; v_gene: TRBV20-1; j_gene: TRBJ1-2; CDR3aa: CSGHRSGSNYGYTF
abundance: few; v_gene: TRBV7-2; j_gene: TRBJ2-5; CDR3aa: CASSLSRGVKTQYF
abundance: .; v_gene: TRBV4-3; j_gene: TRBJ2-3; CDR3aa: CASSQARTTPGDTQYF
abundance: few; v_gene: TRBV20-1; j_gene: TRBJ2-1; CDR3aa: CSARASWTSGGASSYNEQFF
abundance: many; v_gene: TRBV5-1; j_gene: TRBJ2-3; CDR3aa: CASSSIAGADTQYF
abundance: .; v_gene: TRBV27; j_gene: TRBJ2-7; CDR3aa: CASSRAGGNEQYF
abundance: few; v_gene: TRBV4-3; j_gene: TRBJ2-7; CDR3aa: CASSQDGRSYEQYF
abundance: many; v_gene: TRBV6-1; j_gene: TRBJ1-2; CDR3aa: CASRPGGLGGYTF
abundance: few; v_gene: TRBV4-2; j_gene: TRBJ2-5; CDR3aa: CASSQTLGAQYF
abundance: many; v_gene: TRBV6-2/TRBV6-3; j_gene: TRBJ1-1; CDR3aa: CASTKSNTEAFF
abundance: many; v_gene: TRBV28; j_gene: TRBJ2-7; CDR3aa: CASTAAGDRVSYEQYF
abundance: few; v_gene: TRBV2; j_gene: TRBJ2-5; CDR3aa: CASMRGETQYF
abundance: .; v_gene: TRBV20-1; j_gene: TRBJ1-2; CDR3aa: CSARDIQLSYGYTF
abundance: .; v_gene: TRBV20-1; j_gene: TRBJ2-5; CDR3aa: CSAREAGAKTQYF
abundance: few; v_gene: TRBV27; j_gene: TRBJ2-7; CDR3aa: CASSPTSGGGYEQYF
abundance: many; v_gene: TRBV6-5; j_gene: TRBJ2-7; CDR3aa: CASTHGSEQYF
abundance: many; v_gene: TRBV6-2/TRBV6-3; j_gene: TRBJ2-7; CDR3aa: CASSYSGSPIYEQYF
abundance: many; v_gene: TRBV15; j_gene: TRBJ2-7; CDR3aa: CATSRASSGTYEQYF
abundance: many; v_gene: TRBV5-1; j_gene: TRBJ2-6; CDR3aa: CASAWGLSSGANVLTF
abundance: many; v_gene: TRBV4-3; j_gene: TRBJ2-3; CDR3aa: CASSQDWGAGALRHTDTQYF
abundance: .; v_gene: TRBV29-1; j_gene: TRBJ2-6; CDR3aa: CSVRIPVGASGANVLTF
abundance: many; v_gene: TRBV5-5; j_gene: TRBJ2-7; CDR3aa: CASSKMDRPYEQYF
abundance: many; v_gene: TRBV7-9; j_gene: TRBJ1-1; CDR3aa: CASTLMDREGAFF
abundance: many; v_gene: TRBV9; j_gene: TRBJ1-1; CDR3aa: CASSVAWSRGEAFF
abundance: .; v_gene: TRBV11-2; j_gene: TRBJ2-3; CDR3aa: CASSYSRLATHTDTQYF